This paragraph reports one T cell receptor (beta chain). As yet, its antigen is unknown. The primer mix had 60 Vbeta and 13 Jbeta primers. TCRdb keeps only in-frame clones here, not all; method: immunoSEQ multiplex PCR. The table records 100,000 to 150,000 clones, 80% to 90% of them present only once. This specimen belongs to a study of cytomegalovirus exposure and HLA in healthy donors. The wider study: Earlier work reported 100 million or so unique TCR beta sequences from about 180 million T cells. An early data release held tens of millions of unique TCRs from HLA-typed donors. General study points: Excluded were some V segments that proved indistinguishable, including TRBV6-2 and TRBV6-3.

The CDR3 spans 12 residues. Trimming removed 5 bases at V and 1 base at J, with 5 bases between. CDR1 and CDR2 from the germline V gene are KGHSH and LQKENI. Sequencing was done on a sample of PBMCs. The sequence was obtained from a woman aged 40 to 50 in good health and CMV-seropositive. The chain recombines TRBV18 with TRBJ1-2; no firm D call. CDR3 coding DNA: TGTGCCAGCTCATCAGATAACTATGGCTACACCTTC. Translated, it gives CASSSDNYGYTF.